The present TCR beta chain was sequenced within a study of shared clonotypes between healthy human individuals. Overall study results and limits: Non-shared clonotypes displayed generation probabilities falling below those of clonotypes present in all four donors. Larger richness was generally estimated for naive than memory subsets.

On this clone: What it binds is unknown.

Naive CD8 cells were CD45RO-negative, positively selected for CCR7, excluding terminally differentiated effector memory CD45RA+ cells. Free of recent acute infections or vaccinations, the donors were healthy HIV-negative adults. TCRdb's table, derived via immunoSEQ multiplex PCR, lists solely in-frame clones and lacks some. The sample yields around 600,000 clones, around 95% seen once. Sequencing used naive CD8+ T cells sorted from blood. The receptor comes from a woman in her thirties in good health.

This chain's CDR3 is CASSLVDVAGERETQYF. DNA of the CDR3: TGCGCCAGCAGCCTGGTAGACGTAGCGGGAGAACGAGAGACCCAGTACTTC. The chain combines TRBV5-1 with TRBJ2-5, with 9 bases matching TRBD2. The CDR3 is 17 amino acids. Germline-derived CDR1 and CDR2 are SGHRS and YFSETQ. Trimming at V came to 4 bases and at J to 4 bases, leaving 14 bases not matched to a gene.